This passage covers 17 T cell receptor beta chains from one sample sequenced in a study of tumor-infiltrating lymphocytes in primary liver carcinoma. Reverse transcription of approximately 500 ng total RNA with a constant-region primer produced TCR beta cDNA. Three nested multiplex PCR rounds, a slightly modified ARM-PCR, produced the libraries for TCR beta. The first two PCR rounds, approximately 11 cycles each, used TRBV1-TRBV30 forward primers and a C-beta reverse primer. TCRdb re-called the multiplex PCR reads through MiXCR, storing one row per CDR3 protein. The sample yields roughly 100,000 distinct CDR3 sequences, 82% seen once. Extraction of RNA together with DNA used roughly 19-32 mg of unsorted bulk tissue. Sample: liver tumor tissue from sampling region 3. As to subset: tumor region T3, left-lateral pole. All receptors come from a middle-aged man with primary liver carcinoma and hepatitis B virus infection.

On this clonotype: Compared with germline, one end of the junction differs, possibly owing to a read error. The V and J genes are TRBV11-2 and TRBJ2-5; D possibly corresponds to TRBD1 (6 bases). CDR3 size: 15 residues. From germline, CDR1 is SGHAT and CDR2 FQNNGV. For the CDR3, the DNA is TGCGTCAGCAGCCCCCGGTCAGCCCCAGGGGTGATCCAGAACTTC. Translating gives CVSSPRSAPGVIQNF.

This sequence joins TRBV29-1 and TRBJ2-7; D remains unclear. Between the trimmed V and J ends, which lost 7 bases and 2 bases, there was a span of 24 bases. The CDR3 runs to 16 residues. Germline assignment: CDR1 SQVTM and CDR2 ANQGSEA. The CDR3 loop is CSAMTFGTGIPYEQYF. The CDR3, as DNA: TGCAGCGCCATGACATTTGGAACCGGCATTCCCTACGAGCAGTACTTC.

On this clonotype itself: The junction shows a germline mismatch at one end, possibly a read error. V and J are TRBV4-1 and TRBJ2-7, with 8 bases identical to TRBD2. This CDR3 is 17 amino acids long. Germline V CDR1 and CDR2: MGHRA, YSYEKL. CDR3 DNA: TGCGCCAGCAGCCAGGAGAGGACTAGCTGGAGTGTTTACGAGCAACACTTC. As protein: CASSQERTSWSVYEQHF.

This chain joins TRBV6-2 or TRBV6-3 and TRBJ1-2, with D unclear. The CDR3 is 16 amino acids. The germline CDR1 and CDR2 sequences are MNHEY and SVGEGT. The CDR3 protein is CGSGPNGTFTFHGYTF. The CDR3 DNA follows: TGTGGCAGTGGTCCGAACGGAACCTTTACATTCCATGGCTACACCTTC.

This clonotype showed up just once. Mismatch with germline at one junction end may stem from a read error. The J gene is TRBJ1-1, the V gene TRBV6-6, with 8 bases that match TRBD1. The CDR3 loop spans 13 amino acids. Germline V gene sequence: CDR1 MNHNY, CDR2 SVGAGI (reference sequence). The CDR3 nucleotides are TGTGTCAGCAGCACAGGGGGGACTATTGAAGCTTTCTTC. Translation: CVSSTGGTIEAFF.

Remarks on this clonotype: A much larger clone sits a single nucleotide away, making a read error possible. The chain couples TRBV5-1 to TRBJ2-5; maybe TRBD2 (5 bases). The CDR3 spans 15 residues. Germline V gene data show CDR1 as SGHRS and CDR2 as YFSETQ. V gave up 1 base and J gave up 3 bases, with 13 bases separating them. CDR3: CASSLTGTGEETQYF. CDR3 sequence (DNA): TGCGCCAGCAGCTTGACGGGAACCGGTGAAGAGACCCAGTACTTC.

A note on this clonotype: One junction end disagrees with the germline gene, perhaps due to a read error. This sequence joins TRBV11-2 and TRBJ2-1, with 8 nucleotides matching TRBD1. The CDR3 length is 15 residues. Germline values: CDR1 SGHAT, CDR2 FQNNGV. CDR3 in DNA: TGTGCCAGTAGCTTGGAGGACAGGGACTTCAATGAGCAGTTCTTC. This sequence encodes CASSLEDRDFNEQFF.

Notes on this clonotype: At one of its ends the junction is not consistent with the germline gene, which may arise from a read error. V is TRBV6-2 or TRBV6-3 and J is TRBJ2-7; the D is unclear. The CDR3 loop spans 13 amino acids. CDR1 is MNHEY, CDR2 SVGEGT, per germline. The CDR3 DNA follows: TGTGCCAGCAATTACGAGGTACTCTACGAGCAGTATTTC. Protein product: CASNYEVLYEQYF.

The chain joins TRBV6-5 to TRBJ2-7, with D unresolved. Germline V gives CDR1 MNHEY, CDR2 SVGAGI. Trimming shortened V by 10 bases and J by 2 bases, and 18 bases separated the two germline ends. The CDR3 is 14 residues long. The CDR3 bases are TGTGCCAATACTTACGAATCTAGACCCTACGAGCAGTACTTC. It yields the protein CANTYESRPYEQYF.

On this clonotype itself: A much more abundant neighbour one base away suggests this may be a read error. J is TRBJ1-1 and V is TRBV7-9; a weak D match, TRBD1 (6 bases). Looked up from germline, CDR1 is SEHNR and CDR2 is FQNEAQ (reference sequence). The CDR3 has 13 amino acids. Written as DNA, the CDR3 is TGTGTCAGCAGCTCAAGACAGGACGATGAAGCTTTCTTT. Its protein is CVSSSRQDDEAFF.

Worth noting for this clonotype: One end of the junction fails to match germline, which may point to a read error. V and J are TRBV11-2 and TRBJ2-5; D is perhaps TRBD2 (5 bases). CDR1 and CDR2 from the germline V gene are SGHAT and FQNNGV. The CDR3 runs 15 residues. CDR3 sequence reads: CSSSLTPHDGETHYF. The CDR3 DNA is TGTTCCAGCAGCTTAACCCCTCATGACGGGGAGACCCACTACTTC.

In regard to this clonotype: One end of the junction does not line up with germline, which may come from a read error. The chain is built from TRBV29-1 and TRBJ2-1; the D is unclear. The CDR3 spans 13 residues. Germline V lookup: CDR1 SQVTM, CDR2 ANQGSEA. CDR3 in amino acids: CSVRNYAKNEQSF. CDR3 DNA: TGCAGCGTTCGGAACTATGCAAAGAATGAGCAGTCTTTC.

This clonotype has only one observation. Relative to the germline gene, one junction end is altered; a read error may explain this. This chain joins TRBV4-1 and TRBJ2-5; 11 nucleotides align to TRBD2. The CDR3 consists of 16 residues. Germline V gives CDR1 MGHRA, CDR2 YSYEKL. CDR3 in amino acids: CASTQNRGLAGETQYF. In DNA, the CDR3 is TGCGCCAGCACCCAAAATCGAGGACTAGCGGGAGAGACCCAGTACTTC.

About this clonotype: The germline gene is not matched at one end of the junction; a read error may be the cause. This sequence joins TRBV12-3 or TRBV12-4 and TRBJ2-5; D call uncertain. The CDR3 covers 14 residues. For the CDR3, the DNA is TGTGCCAGCAGTTTAGGAACCACTTCTCGGACCCAGAACTTC. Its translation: CASSLGTTSRTQNF.

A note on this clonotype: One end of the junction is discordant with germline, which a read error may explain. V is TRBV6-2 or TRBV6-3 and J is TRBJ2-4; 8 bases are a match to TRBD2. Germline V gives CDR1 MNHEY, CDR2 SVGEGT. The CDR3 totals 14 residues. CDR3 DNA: TGTGGCAGCAGTCGCCGGGGGGGCGAAAACAATCAGTACTTC. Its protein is CGSSRRGGENNQYF.

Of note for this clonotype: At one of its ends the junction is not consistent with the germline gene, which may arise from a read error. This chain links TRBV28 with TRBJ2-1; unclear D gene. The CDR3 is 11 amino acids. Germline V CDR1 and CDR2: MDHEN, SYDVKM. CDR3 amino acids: CANSSFLSNLF. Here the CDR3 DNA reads TGTGCCAACAGTTCTTTTTTATCAAATCTCTTC.

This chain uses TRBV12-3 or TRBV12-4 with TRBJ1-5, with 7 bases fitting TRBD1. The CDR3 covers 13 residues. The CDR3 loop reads CVIRDSFNQPQHF. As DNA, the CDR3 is TGTGTCATCAGGGACAGCTTCAATCAGCCCCAGCATTTT.